A single sample gave rise to the 20 T cell receptor beta chains below, sequenced in a study of T cells in Graves' hyperthyroidism and ophthalmopathy. Template material for amplifying TCR beta CDR3 regions consisted of RNA transcripts. Initially, a first-round RT-PCR of the TCR CDR3 employed the HTBI primer set. TCRdb reanalysed the multiplex PCR reads using MiXCR and keeps one entry per CDR3 protein. Of just under 750,000 distinct CDR3 sequences detected, approximately 40% appear once; the ten largest clones hold roughly 30%. The material sequenced was blood. The origin of the receptors is a middle-aged woman with Graves' hyperthyroidism.

This clonotype came up a few times. A much larger clone is a single base away; this may be a read error. The chain combines TRBV10-3 with TRBJ2-5; D uncertain. Germline V gene lookup returns CDR1 ENHRY and CDR2 SYGVKD. The CDR3 is made up of 12 amino acids. V was shortened by 4 bases and J by 1 base, with 4 bases between the two germline ends. The CDR3 DNA follows: TGTGCCATCAGTGGACTCCAAGAGACCCAGTACTTC. Its protein product is CAISGLQETQYF.

This clonotype was counted between two and nine times. Written as DNA, the CDR3 is TGTGCCAGCAGTGATTGGAGGGGCGGAAACACAGATACGCAGTATTTT. It yields the protein CASSDWRGGNTDTQYF. This chain uses TRBV25-1 with TRBJ2-3; tentatively, D is TRBD2 (6 bases). The CDR3 sequence is 16 residues long. V was clipped by 3 bases and J by 2 bases, with 15 bases between them. CDR1 is MGHDK and CDR2 is SYGVNS in the germline V gene. The full variable domain, completed using reference TRBV25-1 and TRBJ2-3, is EADIYQTPRYLVIGTGKKITLECSQTMGHDKMYWYQQDPGMELHLIHYSYGVNSTEKGDLSSESTVSRIRTEHFPLTLESARPSHTSQYLCASSDWRGGNTDTQYFGPGTRLTVL.

V usage is TRBV12-3 or TRBV12-4 and J usage is TRBJ2-4, with a tentative D call TRBD1 (6 bases). With 5 bases removed from V and 7 bases from J, the gap between germline ends came to 18 bases. The CDR3 runs 15 residues. The CDR3 region is CASSRLSGTSNIQYF. The CDR3 DNA is TGTGCCAGCAGTAGGCTATCCGGGACATCTAACATTCAGTACTTC.

The chain employs TRBV7-2 and TRBJ1-5, with D possibly being TRBD1 (6 bases). Germline CDR1 SGHTA, CDR2 FQGNSA. V lost 5 bases and J lost 5, with 25 bases in between. The length of the CDR3 is 18 residues. CDR3: CASSHHVGSGDSYQPQHF. The DNA of the CDR3 is TGTGCCAGCAGCCATCACGTGGGGTCAGGGGATTCTTATCAGCCCCAGCATTTT.

V usage is TRBV9 and J usage is TRBJ2-3; unclear D gene. The CDR3 sequence is 15 residues long. In germline, CDR1 is SGDLS, CDR2 YYNGEE. The germline V and J ends were trimmed by 0 bases and 6 bases, with 14 bases remaining between them. In DNA, the CDR3 is TGTGCCAGCAGCGTAGTGGGTCTGTTTGATGATACGCAGTATTTT. It specifies CASSVVGLFDDTQYF. Variable domain in full (rest from reference TRBV9 and TRBJ2-3): DSGVTQTPKHLITATGQRVTLRCSPRSGDLSVYWYQQSLDQGLQFLIQYYNGEERAKGNILERFSAQQFPDLHSELNLSSLELGDSALYFCASSVVGLFDDTQYFGPGTRLTVL.

The chain is built from TRBV19 and TRBJ1-1; TRBD1 matches at 12 bases. The CDR3 is made up of 15 amino acids. Unmatched junction bases numbered 2, after V lost 5 bases and J lost 1 base. The germline V gene has CDR1 LNHDA and CDR2 SQIVND (reference sequence). The CDR3 DNA reads TGTGCCAGTAGTTGGGACAGGGGGCCGAACACTGAAGCTTTCTTT. Its translation: CASSWDRGPNTEAFF. The entire variable domain, with the rest obtained from reference TRBV19 and TRBJ1-1, is as follows: DGGITQSPKYLFRKEGQNVTLSCEQNLNHDAMYWYRQDPGQGLRLIYYSQIVNDFQKGDIAEGYSVSREKKESFPLTVTSAQKNPTAFYLCASSWDRGPNTEAFFGQGTRLTVV.

V usage is TRBV7-2 and J usage is TRBJ2-2; TRBD2 agrees at 10 bases. Germline V gene lookup returns CDR1 SGHTA and CDR2 FQGNSA. This CDR3 is 16 amino acids long. With 6 bases clipped from V and 1 base from J, the junction kept 5 bases outside the gene matches. CDR3 bases: TGTGCCAGCAGGGATACTAGCGGGAAGAACACCGGGGAGCTGTTTTTT. The encoded protein is CASRDTSGKNTGELFF.

The chain has TRBV6-1 and TRBJ2-7, with a weak D call TRBD1 (6 bases). The CDR3 totals 15 residues. CDR1 is MNHNS, CDR2 SASEGT, per germline. V lost 6 bases, J lost 0 bases, and 15 bases lay in between. The CDR3 nucleotides are TGTGCCAGCAGAATATTACAGGGCCTCTCCTACGAGCAGTACTTC. Translation gives CASRILQGLSYEQYF.

In this sample, this clonotype turned up a few times. J is TRBJ1-2 and V is TRBV4-1; TRBD1 is a possible D gene (6 bases). Germline values: CDR1 MGHRA, CDR2 YSYEKL. Trimming cost V 0 bases and J 4 bases, with 12 bases left between them. The CDR3 runs 15 residues. CDR3 sequence (DNA): TGCGCCAGCAGCCAAGATCCGGGGGGCGGCTATGGCTACACCTTC. Its translation is CASSQDPGGGYGYTF.

This clonotype appeared a few times. This rearrangement joins TRBV9 to TRBJ2-5, with 8 bases fitting TRBD1. CDR1 and CDR2 from the germline V gene are SGDLS and YYNGEE. V was pared by 3 bases and J by 1 base, with 11 bases of the junction left unmatched. The CDR3 is made up of 17 amino acids. The CDR3 DNA reads as TGTGCCAGCAGCGCCGCCCCCGGACAGGGACCCCAAGAGACCCAGTACTTC. Protein product: CASSAAPGQGPQETQYF.

The CDR3 loop reads CSARTGTDSPLHF. The CDR3 DNA sequence: TGCAGTGCTAGAACAGGGACGGATTCACCCCTCCACTTT. This chain links TRBV20-1 with TRBJ1-6, with a possible D match to TRBD1 (6 bases). This CDR3 has 13 amino acids. Germline CDR1 reads DFQATT; CDR2 reads SNEGSKA (reference sequence). Trimming pared 2 bases from V and 8 bases from J, leaving 10 bases between.

In its sample, this clonotype was seen many times. The chain has TRBV11-2 and TRBJ1-4; D perhaps matches TRBD1 (5 bases). The CDR3 sequence is 16 residues long. V shed 0 bases and J shed 4 bases, with 12 bases lying between them. CDR1 and CDR2 from the germline V gene are SGHAT and FQNNGV. The CDR3 coding sequence is TGTGCCAGCAGCTTAGATCGAGCAGGGAATAATGAAAAACTGTTTTTT. This codes for CASSLDRAGNNEKLFF.

This clonotype appeared many times. The rearrangement links TRBV7-3 to TRBJ1-1; D may be TRBD1 (5 bases). Per germline, CDR1 SGHTA and CDR2 FQGTGA. CDR3 size: 14 residues. V was pared by 4 bases and J by 1 base, with 10 bases between. The CDR3 bases are TGTGCCAGCAGCTCCTCCGGGGCGAACACTGAAGCTTTCTTT. Its translation is CASSSSGANTEAFF.

The chain joins TRBV7-9 to TRBJ1-4, with D tentatively TRBD1 (5 bases). The CDR3 loop spans 14 amino acids. Looked up from germline, CDR1 is SEHNR and CDR2 is FQNEAQ (reference sequence). Trimming shortened V by 3 bases and J by 0 bases, and 5 bases separated the two germline ends. Written as DNA, the CDR3 is TGTGCCAGCAGCTTCAGGGCAACTAATGAAAAACTGTTTTTT. This gives the protein CASSFRATNEKLFF.

Points on this clonotype: This may stem from a read error, because a much larger clone lies one nucleotide away. This chain joins TRBV7-9 and TRBJ2-7; D may match TRBD1 or TRBD2 (5 bases each). Trimming stripped 7 bases from V and 2 bases from J, with 18 bases between. The CDR3 length is 15 residues. Germline V gene sequence: CDR1 SEHNR, CDR2 FQNEAQ (reference sequence). CDR3 coding DNA: TGTGCCAGCACCGCGGGCCAGGGATCAACCTACGAGCAGTACTTC. This codes for CASTAGQGSTYEQYF.

This clonotype was seen at least ten times. The chain uses TRBV20-1 and TRBJ1-1; 7 positions match TRBD1. V was clipped by 3 bases and J by 7 bases; unmatched bases: 8. The length of the CDR3 is 13 residues. Germline V gives CDR1 DFQATT, CDR2 SNEGSKA (reference sequence). The CDR3, as DNA: TGCAGTGCTAGGGTGGACAGGACAAATGAAGCTTTCTTT. This translates into CSARVDRTNEAFF.

The genes are TRBV25-1 and TRBJ1-2; D gene unclear. This CDR3 is 14 amino acids long. Trimming removed 4 bases at V and 1 base at J, with 10 bases between. Germline assignment: CDR1 MGHDK and CDR2 SYGVNS. CDR3 protein: CASSALGVNYGYTF. Here the CDR3 DNA reads TGTGCCAGCAGTGCCCTCGGGGTTAACTATGGCTACACCTTC.

In this sample, this clonotype turned up many times. J is TRBJ2-6 and V is TRBV2, with D perhaps assigned TRBD1 or TRBD2 (6 bases each). Trimming left V 7 bases short and J 4 bases short, with 17 bases between. Germline V gene data show CDR1 as SNHLY and CDR2 as FYNNEI. CDR3 length equals 16 residues. CDR3 loop: CASKDPWGAGANVLTF. DNA for the CDR3: TGTGCCAGCAAGGATCCCTGGGGGGCAGGGGCCAACGTCCTGACTTTC.

The chain uses TRBV19 and TRBJ2-7; D remains ambiguous. The CDR3 loop spans 15 amino acids. V was clipped by 9 bases and J by 3 bases, with 21 bases between them. Per germline, CDR1 LNHDA and CDR2 SQIVND (reference sequence). CDR3: CASSQEGGRGYEQYF. The CDR3 DNA reads as TGTGCCAGCAGCCAAGAAGGCGGTCGAGGCTACGAGCAGTACTTC.

This clonotype was picked up many times. The V and J genes are TRBV11-2 and TRBJ2-7, with D possibly TRBD2 on 5 matching bases. The V gene's germline CDR1 is SGHAT and CDR2 FQNNGV. This CDR3 contains 13 residues. The ends were cut back, 0 bases at V and 5 bases at J, with 8 bases in the middle. Here the CDR3 DNA reads TGTGCCAGCAGCTTAGAGAGAGGGCACGAGCAGTACTTC. Amino acid sequence: CASSLERGHEQYF.